This T cell receptor (beta chain) was captured by sequencing in a study of cytomegalovirus exposure and HLA in healthy donors. CDR3 length: 15 residues. The V end lost 1 base, the J end lost 4 bases, and 14 bases lay between the germline ends. Germline V gene lookup returns CDR1 SGHVS and CDR2 FQNEAQ. 60 Vbeta and 13 Jbeta primers were used in PCR. Clones were read by immunoSEQ multiplex PCR, and TCRdb kept only the in-frame ones, dropping some. The sample holds roughly 100,000 clones; more than 60% are singletons and the top ten take approximately 5.3%. The sample taken for sequencing was PBMCs. The sequence was obtained from a female donor in good health and CMV-seropositive. This chain joins TRBV7-8 and TRBJ2-7, with D perhaps matching TRBD2 (6 bases). The CDR3 coding sequence is TGTGCCAGCAGCTTAGAGGGCGGGGCGGGATACGAGCAGTACTTC. Translated: CASSLEGGAGYEQYF.